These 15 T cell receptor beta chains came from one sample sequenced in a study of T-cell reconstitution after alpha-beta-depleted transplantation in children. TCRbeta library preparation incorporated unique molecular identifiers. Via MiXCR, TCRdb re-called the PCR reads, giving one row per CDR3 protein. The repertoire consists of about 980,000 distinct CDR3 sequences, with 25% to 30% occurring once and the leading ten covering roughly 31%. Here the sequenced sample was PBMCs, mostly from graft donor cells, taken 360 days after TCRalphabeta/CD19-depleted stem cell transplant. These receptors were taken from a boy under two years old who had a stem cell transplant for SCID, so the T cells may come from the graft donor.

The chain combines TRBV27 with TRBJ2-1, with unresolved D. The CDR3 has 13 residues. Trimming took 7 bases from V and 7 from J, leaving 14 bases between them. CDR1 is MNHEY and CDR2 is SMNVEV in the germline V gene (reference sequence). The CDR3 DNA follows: TGTGCCAGCAAGGGTCGAGAGTGGAATGAGCAGTTCTTC. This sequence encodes CASKGREWNEQFF.

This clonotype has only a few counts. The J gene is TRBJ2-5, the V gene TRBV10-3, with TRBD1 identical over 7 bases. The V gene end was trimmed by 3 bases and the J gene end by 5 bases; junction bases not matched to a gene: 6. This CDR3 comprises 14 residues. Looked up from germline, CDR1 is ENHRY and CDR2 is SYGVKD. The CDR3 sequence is CAISERDRGETQYF. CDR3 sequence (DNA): TGTGCCATCAGTGAAAGGGACAGAGGGGAGACCCAGTACTTC.

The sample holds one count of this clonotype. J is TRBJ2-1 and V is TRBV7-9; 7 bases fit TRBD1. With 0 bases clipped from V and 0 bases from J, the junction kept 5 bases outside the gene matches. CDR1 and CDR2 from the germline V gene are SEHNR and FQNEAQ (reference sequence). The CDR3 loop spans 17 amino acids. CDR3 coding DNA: TGTGCCAGCAGCTTAGCGCAGGGGGAGAGCTCCTACAATGAGCAGTTCTTC. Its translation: CASSLAQGESSYNEQFF.

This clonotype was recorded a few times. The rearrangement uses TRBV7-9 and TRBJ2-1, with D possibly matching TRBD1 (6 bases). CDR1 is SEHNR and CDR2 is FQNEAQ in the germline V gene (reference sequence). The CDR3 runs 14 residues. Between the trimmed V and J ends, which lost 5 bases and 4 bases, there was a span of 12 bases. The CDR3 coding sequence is TGTGCCAGCAGCATCACAGGGCAGTACAATGAGCAGTTCTTC. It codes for CASSITGQYNEQFF.

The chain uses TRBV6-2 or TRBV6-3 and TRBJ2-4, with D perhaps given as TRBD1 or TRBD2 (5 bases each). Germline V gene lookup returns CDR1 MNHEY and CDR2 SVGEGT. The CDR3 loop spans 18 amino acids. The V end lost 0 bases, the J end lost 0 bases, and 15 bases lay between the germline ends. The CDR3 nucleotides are TGTGCCAGCAGTTACTCGAATGGGGGTCATCTAGCCAAAAACATTCAGTACTTC. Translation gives CASSYSNGGHLAKNIQYF.

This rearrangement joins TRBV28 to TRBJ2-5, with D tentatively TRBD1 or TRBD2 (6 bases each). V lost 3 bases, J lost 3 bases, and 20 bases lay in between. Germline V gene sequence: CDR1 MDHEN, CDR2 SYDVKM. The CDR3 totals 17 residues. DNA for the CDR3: TGTGCCAGCAGTTTGGACCCCGACGGGGGCTTCGAAGAGACCCAGTACTTC. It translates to CASSLDPDGGFEETQYF.

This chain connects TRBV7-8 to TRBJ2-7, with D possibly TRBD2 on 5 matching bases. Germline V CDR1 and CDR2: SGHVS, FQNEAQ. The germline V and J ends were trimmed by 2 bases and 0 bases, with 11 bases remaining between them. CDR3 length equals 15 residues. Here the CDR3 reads CASSLIGGLSYEQYF. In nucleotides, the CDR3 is TGTGCCAGCAGCTTAATCGGCGGACTCTCCTACGAGCAGTACTTC.

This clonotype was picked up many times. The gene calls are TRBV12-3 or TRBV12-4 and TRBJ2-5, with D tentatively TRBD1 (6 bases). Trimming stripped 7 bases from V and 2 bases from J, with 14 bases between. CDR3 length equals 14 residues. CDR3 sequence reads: CASTSGTLQETQYF. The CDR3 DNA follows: TGTGCCAGCACTTCCGGGACACTACAAGAGACCCAGTACTTC.

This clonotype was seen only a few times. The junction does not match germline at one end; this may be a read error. DNA for the CDR3: TGTGCTAGTGGTTTCCCCTATAATGAGCAGTTCTTC. Protein sequence: CASGFPYNEQFF. The chain employs TRBV12-5 and TRBJ2-1; D unresolved. The CDR3 loop spans 12 amino acids. Germline CDR1 is LGHNT and CDR2 is FRNRAP.

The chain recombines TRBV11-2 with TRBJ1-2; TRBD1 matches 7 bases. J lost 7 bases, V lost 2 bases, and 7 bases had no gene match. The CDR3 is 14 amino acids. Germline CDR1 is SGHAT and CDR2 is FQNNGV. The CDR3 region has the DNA TGTGCCAGCAGCTTATCAGGGGGTTTGGTTGGCTACACCTTC. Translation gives CASSLSGGLVGYTF.

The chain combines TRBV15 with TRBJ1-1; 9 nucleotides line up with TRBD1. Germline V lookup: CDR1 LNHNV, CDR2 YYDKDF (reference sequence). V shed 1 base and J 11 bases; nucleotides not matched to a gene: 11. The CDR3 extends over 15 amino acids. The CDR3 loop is CATSRGEDRGRRAFF. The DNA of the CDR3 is TGTGCCACCAGCAGAGGGGAGGACAGGGGCCGTAGGGCTTTCTTT.

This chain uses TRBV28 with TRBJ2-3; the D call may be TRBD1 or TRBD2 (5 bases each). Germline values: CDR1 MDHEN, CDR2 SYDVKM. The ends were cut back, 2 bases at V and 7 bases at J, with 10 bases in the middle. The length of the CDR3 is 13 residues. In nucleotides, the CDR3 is TGTGCCAGCAGTTTAGGGGGAATCTATACGCAGTATTTT. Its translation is CASSLGGIYTQYF.

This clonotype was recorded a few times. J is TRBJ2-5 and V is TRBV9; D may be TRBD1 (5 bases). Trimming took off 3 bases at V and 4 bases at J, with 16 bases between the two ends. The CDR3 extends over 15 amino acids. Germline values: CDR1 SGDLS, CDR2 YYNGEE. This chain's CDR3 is CASSAFYRGGETQYF. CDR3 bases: TGTGCCAGCAGCGCATTCTATAGGGGCGGAGAGACCCAGTACTTC. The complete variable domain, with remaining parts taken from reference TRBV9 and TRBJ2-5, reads DSGVTQTPKHLITATGQRVTLRCSPRSGDLSVYWYQQSLDQGLQFLIQYYNGEERAKGNILERFSAQQFPDLHSELNLSSLELGDSALYFCASSAFYRGGETQYFGPGTRLLVL.

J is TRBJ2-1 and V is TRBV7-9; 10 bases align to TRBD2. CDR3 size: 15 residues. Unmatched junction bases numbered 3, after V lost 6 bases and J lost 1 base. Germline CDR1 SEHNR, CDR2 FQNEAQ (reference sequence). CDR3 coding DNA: TGTGCCAGCAGATCACTAGCGGGGTCCTACAATGAGCAGTTCTTC. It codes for CASRSLAGSYNEQFF.

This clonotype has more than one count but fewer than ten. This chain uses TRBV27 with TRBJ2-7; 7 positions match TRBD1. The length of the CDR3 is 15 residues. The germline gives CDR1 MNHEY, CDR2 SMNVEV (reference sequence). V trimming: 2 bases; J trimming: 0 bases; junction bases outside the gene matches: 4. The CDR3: CASSLKTGRSYEQYF. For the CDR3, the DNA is TGTGCCAGCAGTTTAAAGACAGGGCGCTCCTACGAGCAGTACTTC.